This TCR beta chain was obtained from a study of somatic mutations in cytotoxic T cells in rheumatoid arthritis. Study results and limitations: An age-related increase in CD8+ clonality was seen in rheumatoid arthritis patients but not in healthy controls.

In its sample, this clone was seen once. The antigen is undetermined. TCRdb's copy holds only in-frame clones and misses some; the assay was immunoSEQ multiplex PCR. Among around 19,000 clones listed, around four fifths were seen once. Trimming took 6 bases from V and 3 from J; bases not matched to a gene: 5. Germline CDR1 MNHEY, CDR2 SMNVEV (reference sequence). The CDR3 runs to 13 residues. V and J are TRBV27 and TRBJ2-7; 7 bases agree with TRBD1. This clonotype was obtained from an adult with rheumatoid arthritis. The sample was CD8+ T cells sorted from blood. CDR3 sequence: CASRLQGSYEQYF. The CDR3 DNA is TGTGCCAGCAGGCTACAGGGGAGCTACGAGCAGTACTTC.